The source of this T cell receptor beta chain is a study of control samples from healthy donors and cancer patients. The data were produced by immunoSEQ multiplex PCR, yet TCRdb's version contains in-frame clones alone and is incomplete. The sample gives about 92,000 clones, around 82% of which show up once; over 7.5% is in the top ten. The CDR3 runs to 15 residues. Germline CDR1 and CDR2: SGHDN and FVKESK. Trimming removed 2 bases from V and 0 bases from J, with 10 bases in between. The sequenced sample was blood. The receptor comes from a woman aged 55 to 70 in good health. This rearrangement joins TRBV14 to TRBJ1-1; perhaps TRBD1 as D (5 bases). The DNA for the CDR3 is TGTGCCAGCAGCCAATTCGGCAGGGTGAACACTGAAGCTTTCTTT. Protein sequence: CASSQFGRVNTEAFF.